This T cell receptor beta chain was obtained from a study of technical replicates of blood from a few donors. TCRdb's table, derived via immunoSEQ multiplex PCR, lists solely in-frame clones and lacks some. The repertoire has about 79,000 clones, approximately 94% of them found once; the top ten carry about 0.25%. The sequenced sample consisted of T cells isolated from PBMCs. This receptor was identified in a human donor in good health.

This chain's CDR3 is CASSSLAGGGTDTQYF. The DNA of the CDR3 is TGTGCCAGCAGTTCCCTAGCGGGAGGGGGCACAGATACGCAGTATTTT. The chain uses TRBV6-5 and TRBJ2-3; 12 bases agree with TRBD2. Germline V CDR1 and CDR2: MNHEY, SVGAGI. V shed 4 bases, J shed 1 base, and the junction held 3 bases outside the gene matches. The length of the CDR3 is 16 residues.